The 5 T cell receptor beta chains below come from one sample, sequenced in a study of T cells in Graves' hyperthyroidism and ophthalmopathy. RNA transcripts were the template for amplifying TCR beta CDR3 regions. HTBI primers were the set used in a first-round RT-PCR of the TCR CDR3. TCRdb reprocessed the multiplex PCR reads with MiXCR, giving one entry per CDR3 protein. The sample gives more than 550,000 distinct CDR3 sequences, roughly 17% of which show up once; less than 20% is in the top ten. Material: blood. Receptors were obtained from a man aged 50 to 59 with Graves' hyperthyroidism.

The chain has TRBV7-2 and TRBJ2-7; no definite D call. Deletions cut 5 bases from V and 3 bases from J, with 14 bases between. Looked up from germline, CDR1 is SGHTA and CDR2 is FQGNSA. This CDR3 is built from 14 residues. CDR3 protein: CASSLSSTNYEQYF. CDR3 nucleotide sequence: TGTGCCAGCAGCCTTTCATCCACAAACTACGAGCAGTACTTC.

The chain joins TRBV12-3 or TRBV12-4 to TRBJ2-7; a weak D match, TRBD2 (5 bases). This CDR3 region has 15 residues. Trimming left V 3 bases short and J 2 bases short, with 14 bases between. CDR3 nucleotide sequence: TGTGCCAGCAGTTTTGGGAGAGGGTTTACCTACGAGCAGTACTTC. As protein: CASSFGRGFTYEQYF.

This clonotype was seen only a few times. The chain combines TRBV6-1 with TRBJ2-3; D is undetermined. Trimming pared 3 bases from V and 5 bases from J, leaving 12 bases between. This CDR3 has 14 residues. Germline CDR1 reads MNHNS; CDR2 reads SASEGT. CDR3 nucleotides: TGTGCCAGCAGTGATCCCCCTAGGGAAGATACGCAGTATTTT. This codes for CASSDPPREDTQYF.

This clonotype was recorded at least ten times. The rearrangement links TRBV5-1 to TRBJ1-1; D perhaps matches TRBD1 (5 bases). CDR1 is SGHRS and CDR2 is YFSETQ in the germline V gene. CDR3 size: 15 residues. Deletions cut 3 bases from V and 1 base from J, with 13 bases between. The CDR3 DNA sequence: TGCGCCAGCAGCTACACCGGGACGGCGAACACTGAAGCTTTCTTT. This translates into CASSYTGTANTEAFF.

This clonotype was detected only a few times. The CDR3 protein is CASSLQGGQFSPLHF. The DNA for the CDR3 is TGCGCCAGCAGCTTGCAGGGCGGTCAGTTTTCACCCCTCCACTTT. V and J are TRBV5-1 and TRBJ1-6; perhaps TRBD1 as D (5 bases). V was shortened by 1 base and J by 9 bases, with 14 bases between the two germline ends. The CDR3 is 15 amino acids. The germline CDR1 and CDR2 sequences are SGHRS and YFSETQ.